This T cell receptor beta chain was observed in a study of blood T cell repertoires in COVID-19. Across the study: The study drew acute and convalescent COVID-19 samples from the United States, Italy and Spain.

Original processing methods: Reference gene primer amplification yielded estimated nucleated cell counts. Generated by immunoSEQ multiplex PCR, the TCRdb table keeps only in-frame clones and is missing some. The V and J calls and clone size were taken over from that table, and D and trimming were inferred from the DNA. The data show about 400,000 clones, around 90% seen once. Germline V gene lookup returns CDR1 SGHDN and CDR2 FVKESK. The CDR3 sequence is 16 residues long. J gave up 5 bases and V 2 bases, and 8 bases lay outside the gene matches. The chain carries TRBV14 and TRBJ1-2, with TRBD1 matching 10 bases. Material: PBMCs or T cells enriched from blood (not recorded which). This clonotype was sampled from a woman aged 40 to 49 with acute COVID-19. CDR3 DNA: TGTGCCAGCAGCCAAACTACATGGACAGGGGGATATGGCTACACCTTC. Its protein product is CASSQTTWTGGYGYTF. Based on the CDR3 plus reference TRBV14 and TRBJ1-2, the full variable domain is EAGVTQFPSHSVIEKGQTVTLRCDPISGHDNLYWYRRVMGKEIKFLLHFVKESKQDESGMPNNRFLAERTGGTYSTLKVQPAELEDSGVYFCASSQTTWTGGYGYTFGSGTRLTVV.